What follows are 22 T cell receptor beta chains derived from one specimen sequenced in a study of cytomegalovirus exposure and HLA in healthy donors. Primers included in the PCR were 60 Vbeta and 13 Jbeta primers. Generated by immunoSEQ multiplex PCR, the TCRdb table keeps only in-frame clones and is missing some. This listing includes roughly 75,000 clones. The sample consisted of PBMCs. These receptors all come from a man aged 40-49 years in good health and CMV-seronegative.

V gene TRBV6-1 combines with J gene TRBJ2-2; 12 positions agree with TRBD2. Trimming cost V 1 base and J 5 bases; bases outside gene matches: 11. Germline V CDR1 and CDR2: MNHNS, SASEGT. The CDR3 is made up of 19 amino acids. The CDR3 region has the DNA TGTGCCAGCAGTGAAGTTGGGTGGACTAGCGGGGCACGTACCGGGGAGCTGTTTTTT. This gives the protein CASSEVGWTSGARTGELFF.

The chain employs TRBV5-1 and TRBJ2-7; 7 nucleotides match TRBD1. The CDR3 covers 14 residues. The V gene end was trimmed by 3 bases and the J gene end by 4 bases; junction bases not matched to a gene: 7. Germline lookup yields CDR1 SGHRS and CDR2 YFSETQ. The CDR3 spells CASSSKTGKYEQYF. The CDR3 DNA reads as TGCGCCAGCAGCTCGAAGACAGGGAAATACGAGCAGTACTTC.

In DNA form, the CDR3 reads TGTGCCAGCAGACGAGACCAAGAGACCCAGTACTTC. It specifies CASRRDQETQYF. The chain has TRBV2 and TRBJ2-5; D not resolved. CDR3 length: 12 residues. CDR1 and CDR2 from the germline V gene are SNHLY and FYNNEI. V lost 6 bases to trimming and J lost 0 bases, with 5 bases between them.

This chain connects TRBV4-2 to TRBJ1-3; D unresolved. CDR1 is LGHNA and CDR2 is YNFKEQ in the germline V gene. The V and J ends lost 1 base and 0 bases respectively, with 10 bases between them. CDR3 size: 16 residues. CDR3 sequence (DNA): TGTGCCAGCAGCCAAGGAACAGACCCCTCTGGAAACACCATATATTTT. It codes for CASSQGTDPSGNTIYF.

V gene TRBV18 combines with J gene TRBJ1-1; 7 bases are shared with TRBD1. The CDR3 contains 15 residues. V lost 2 bases and J lost 1; bases outside the gene matches: 4. Germline CDR1 KGHSH, CDR2 LQKENI. The CDR3 spells CASSPRQGGNTEAFF. In DNA, the CDR3 is TGTGCCAGCTCACCAAGACAGGGTGGGAACACTGAAGCTTTCTTT.

This rearrangement joins TRBV7-2 to TRBJ2-7, with 9 positions matching TRBD1. The germline V gene encodes CDR1 SGHTA and CDR2 FQGNSA. After removal of 1 base from V and 5 bases from J, the junction contained 6 bases not matched to a gene. The CDR3 sequence is 15 residues long. Here the CDR3 reads CASSLDGTGSDEQYF. DNA for the CDR3: TGTGCCAGCAGCTTAGACGGGACAGGGTCCGACGAGCAGTACTTC.

The rearrangement uses TRBV6-5 and TRBJ1-2; TRBD1 matches at 7 bases. This CDR3 comprises 15 residues. V gave up 6 bases and J gave up 2 bases; unmatched junction bases: 9. The germline CDR1 and CDR2 sequences are MNHEY and SVGAGI. The CDR3 region has the DNA TGTGCCAGCAGCCAAAACAGGGGAATGAACTATGGCTACACCTTC. As protein: CASSQNRGMNYGYTF.

The J gene is TRBJ1-5, the V gene TRBV19, with a possible D match to TRBD1 (6 bases). This CDR3 is built from 18 residues. The V end was cut by 0 bases, the J end by 1 base, with 16 bases between. The germline CDR1 and CDR2 sequences are LNHDA and SQIVND (reference sequence). For the CDR3, the DNA is TGTGCCAGTAGTATAGATCAGGGGCGCGGAGGAAGCAATCAGCCCCAGCATTTT. It encodes CASSIDQGRGGSNQPQHF. Using reference TRBV19 and TRBJ1-5 for the parts outside the CDR3, the full variable domain is DGGITQSPKYLFRKEGQNVTLSCEQNLNHDAMYWYRQDPGQGLRLIYYSQIVNDFQKGDIAEGYSVSREKKESFPLTVTSAQKNPTAFYLCASSIDQGRGGSNQPQHFGDGTRLSIL.

The chain links TRBV4-3 to TRBJ1-4; D is uncertain. V was pared by 0 bases and J by 4 bases, with 12 bases between. This CDR3 comprises 16 residues. The germline V gene has CDR1 LGHNA and CDR2 YSLEER. This CDR3 is CASSQEAVLRNEKLFF. CDR3 nucleotides: TGCGCCAGCAGCCAAGAGGCGGTCCTTCGTAATGAAAAACTGTTTTTT.

This rearrangement joins TRBV27 to TRBJ1-2; D is ambiguous. The V gene lost 6 bases and the J gene lost 3 bases, with 14 bases spanning the gap. Germline-derived CDR1 and CDR2 are MNHEY and SMNVEV (reference sequence). The CDR3 totals 14 residues. The DNA for the CDR3 is TGTGCCAGCAGAGGGTTCGGGGAAGACTATGGCTACACCTTC. Protein sequence: CASRGFGEDYGYTF.

The V and J genes are TRBV27 and TRBJ2-3; 11 bases agree with TRBD2. Trimming took 7 bases from V and 3 from J; bases not matched to a gene: 9. Germline V lookup: CDR1 MNHEY, CDR2 SMNVEV (reference sequence). This CDR3 region has 16 residues. CDR3 region: CASIFPLAGGTDTQYF. CDR3 coding DNA: TGTGCCAGCATATTCCCTCTAGCGGGGGGTACAGATACGCAGTATTTT.

The chain couples TRBV28 to TRBJ2-7; TRBD1 aligns across 7 bases. V shed 8 bases, J shed 2 bases, and the junction held 9 bases outside the gene matches. This CDR3 is built from 14 residues. Germline loops: CDR1 MDHEN, CDR2 SYDVKM. The CDR3 DNA sequence: TGTGCCAGCGATGTAGGGGGCTACCCCTACGAGCAGTACTTC. It specifies CASDVGGYPYEQYF.

V and J are TRBV10-1 and TRBJ2-3; TRBD1 might be the D (5 bases). The germline gives CDR1 WNHNN, CDR2 SYGVQD (reference sequence). The CDR3 has 12 residues. Trimming took off 8 bases at V and 9 bases at J, with 15 bases between the two ends. The CDR3 sequence: CASATPGKTQYF. The CDR3 nucleotides are TGCGCCAGCGCCACTCCAGGGAAAACGCAGTATTTT.

The rearrangement links TRBV5-1 to TRBJ1-4; the match to TRBD1 covers 9 bases. Germline V gene data show CDR1 as SGHRS and CDR2 as YFSETQ. This CDR3 has 16 amino acids. With V trimmed by 4 bases and J by 0 bases, 4 bases remained unmatched. The CDR3 loop reads CASSRDRATTNEKLFF. CDR3 nucleotide sequence: TGCGCCAGCAGCCGGGACAGGGCGACAACTAATGAAAAACTGTTTTTT.

This chain connects TRBV11-2 to TRBJ2-2; D is possibly TRBD1 (5 bases). Trimming cost V 2 bases and J 1 base, with 8 bases left between them. This CDR3 spans 15 amino acids. Germline V lookup: CDR1 SGHAT, CDR2 FQNNGV. DNA for the CDR3: TGTGCCAGCAGCTTATTGCAGGGGAACACCGGGGAGCTGTTTTTT. It codes for CASSLLQGNTGELFF.

The chain joins TRBV21-1 to TRBJ2-3; the tabulated D call, TRBD2, remains unverified against the DNA. TRBV21-1 is marked as a pseudogene. The CDR3 has 16 amino acids. CDR3 nucleotides: TGTGCCAAACCCCGGACTCCTGGATTAATCGCAGATACGCAGTATTTT. It translates to CAKPRTPGLIADTQYF.

This clone is labeled medium-sized based on frequency. The chain carries TRBV28 and TRBJ1-1; D possibly corresponds to TRBD1 (5 bases). Germline CDR1 and CDR2: MDHEN and SYDVKM. The V and J ends lost 6 bases and 7 bases respectively, with 12 bases between them. The CDR3 length is 12 residues. The CDR3 protein is CASSRLQGEAFF. Here the CDR3 DNA reads TGTGCCAGCAGCCGCCTCCAGGGTGAAGCTTTCTTT.

The rearrangement joins TRBV9 to TRBJ2-5; 8 bases match TRBD2. The germline gives CDR1 SGDLS, CDR2 YYNGEE. The junction had 7 bases not matched to a gene; V was cut back by 4 bases and J by 5 bases. There are 14 residues in the CDR3. The CDR3 region has the DNA TGTGCCAGCAGCCCTAGTAGCGGGGATGAGACCCAGTACTTC. It codes for CASSPSSGDETQYF.

The rearrangement uses TRBV10-1 and TRBJ2-1; 8 nucleotides agree with TRBD1. Germline V gene data show CDR1 as WNHNN and CDR2 as SYGVQD (reference sequence). CDR3 length: 13 residues. The V and J ends lost 5 bases and 7 bases, in that order; junction bases with no gene match: 4. DNA for the CDR3: TGCGCCAGCAGTAGGACAGGGTTTAATGAGCAGTTCTTC. Translation: CASSRTGFNEQFF.

This sequence joins TRBV6-5 and TRBJ2-3, with D perhaps matching TRBD1 (5 bases). With 2 bases removed from V and 0 bases from J, the gap between germline ends came to 9 bases. The CDR3 loop spans 15 amino acids. Germline CDR1 MNHEY, CDR2 SVGAGI. DNA for the CDR3: TGTGCCAGCAGTTACAGGGGCACTAGCACAGATACGCAGTATTTT. It is translated as CASSYRGTSTDTQYF.

J is TRBJ1-2 and V is TRBV30; no clear D. Per the germline V gene, CDR1 is GTSNPN and CDR2 is SVGIG (reference sequence). V shed 2 bases and J shed 4 bases, with 5 bases lying between them. The CDR3 contains 11 residues. The CDR3 spells CAWSPGYGYTF. Here the CDR3 DNA reads TGTGCCTGGAGTCCGGGCTATGGCTACACCTTC. The variable domain in full, completed from reference TRBV30 and TRBJ1-2, reads SQTIHQWPATLVQPVGSPLSLECTVEGTSNPNLYWYRQAAGRGLQLLFYSVGIGQISSEVPQNLSASRPQDRQFILSSKKLLLSDSGFYLCAWSPGYGYTFGSGTRLTVV.

This chain links TRBV7-9 with TRBJ1-6; 7 bases agree with TRBD1. The germline gives CDR1 SEHNR, CDR2 FQNEAQ (reference sequence). Trimming took 3 bases from V and 7 from J; bases not matched to a gene: 6. CDR3 length: 15 residues. The CDR3 is CASSLQAGGNSPLHF. DNA for the CDR3: TGTGCCAGCAGCTTGCAGGCAGGGGGAAATTCACCCCTCCACTTT.